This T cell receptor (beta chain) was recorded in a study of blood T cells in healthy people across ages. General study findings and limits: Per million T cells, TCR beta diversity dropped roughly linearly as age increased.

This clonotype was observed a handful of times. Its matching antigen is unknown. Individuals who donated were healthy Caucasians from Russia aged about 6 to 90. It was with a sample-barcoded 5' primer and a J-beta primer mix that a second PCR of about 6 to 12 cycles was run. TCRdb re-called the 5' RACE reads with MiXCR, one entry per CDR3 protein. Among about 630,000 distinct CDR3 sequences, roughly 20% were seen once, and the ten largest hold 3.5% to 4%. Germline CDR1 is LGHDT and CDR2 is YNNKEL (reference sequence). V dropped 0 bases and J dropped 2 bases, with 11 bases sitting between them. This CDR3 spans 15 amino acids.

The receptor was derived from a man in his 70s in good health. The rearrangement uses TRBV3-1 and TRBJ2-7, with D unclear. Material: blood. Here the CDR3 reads CASSQDAGYPYEQYF. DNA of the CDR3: TGTGCCAGCAGCCAAGATGCCGGCTATCCCTACGAGCAGTACTTC.